The following is a T cell receptor (beta chain) sequence with its context. Its antigen has not been determined. Base qualities are missing; no much larger clone stands one base away. Per the germline V gene (reference sequence), SGHKS is the CDR1 and YYEKEE is the CDR2. Trimming at the junction amounts to 4 bases on V and 3 bases on J, and the germline ends lie 12 bases apart. CDR3 length: 14 amino acids, cysteine to phenylalanine. The only DNA kept is the CDR3, 42 bases in frame from the first base. The data derive from a study of response to subunit inactivated influenza vaccine (dated 2018 in TCRdb). With regard to the full study: Deep quantitative profiling of the T cell receptor repertoire was used in the study to follow responses to a trivalent subunit inactivated influenza vaccine. Results and caveats for the whole study, not just this receptor: The authors proposed that each seasonal influenza vaccination may bring in only a limited number of new T cells.

Libraries were constructed by RT-PCR. Reads for this sample came from an Illumina HiSeq 2500. TCRdb took the public reads, trimmed them with fastp at Q25, ran MiXCR for clone calling and kept in-frame beta chains. Rows are unified per CDR3 protein, each entry keeping the most common DNA and genes. In this sample the table shows over 650,000 distinct CDR3 sequences, roughly 20% of which occur a single time. The top ten clonotypes cover around 9.9% of the sample. This receptor was obtained from a man in his fifties who received an inactivated influenza vaccine. Donor details come from another sample of the same person, matched by shared clones. The chain couples TRBV5-5 to TRBJ2-3; the D segment cannot be called with confidence. The sequencing used PBMCs from blood, collected more than 4 days after vaccination. The bases read TGTGCCAGCAGCCCCACACCTTTTACAGATACGCAGTATTTT. Translated, it gives CASSPTPFTDTQYF.